The sequence of this TCR beta chain was determined in a study of blood T cell repertoires in COVID-19. How the authors handled the data: It was from reference gene primer amplification that nucleated cell counts were estimated. The table came from immunoSEQ multiplex PCR; TCRdb's copy has only in-frame clones and leaves some out. D and trimming were read from the DNA, whereas the V and J calls and clone size are those reported in that table. There are fewer than 250,000 clones in the sample; roughly 86% occur only once, and roughly 4% lies in the top ten. This clone was observed once. Germline CDR1 is SGHRS and CDR2 is YFSETQ. V was shortened by 0 bases and J by 3 bases, with 12 bases between the two germline ends. The CDR3 contains 16 residues.

The sequenced sample consisted of peripheral blood. The V and J genes are TRBV5-1 and TRBJ1-4; D may be TRBD1 (5 bases). The receptor was isolated from a man over 45 with acute or convalescent COVID-19. The chain's CDR3 is CASSLELRVANEKLFF. CDR3 in DNA: TGCGCCAGCAGCTTGGAGCTCAGGGTGGCTAATGAAAAACTGTTTTTT.